The 18 T cell receptor beta chains reported below all come from one sample, sequenced in a study of T cell responses to AZD1222 COVID-19 vaccine. The table came from immunoSEQ multiplex PCR; TCRdb's copy has only in-frame clones and leaves some out. In the table there are tens of thousands of clones, about 88% of which are singletons. The specimen comprised peripheral blood, sampled on day 0 of AZD1222 vaccination. These receptors all come from an adult in good health.

The chain combines TRBV28 with TRBJ1-2; 11 bases line up with TRBD1. J gave up 4 bases and V 4 bases, and 5 bases lay outside the gene matches. Germline-derived CDR1 and CDR2 are MDHEN and SYDVKM. CDR3 length: 15 residues. The CDR3 DNA is TGTGCCAGCAGTTCTCGGGACAGGGGGGTCTATGGCTACACCTTC. It encodes CASSSRDRGVYGYTF.

The chain couples TRBV5-4 to TRBJ1-2; D gene ambiguous. The CDR3 is made up of 14 amino acids. The germline gives CDR1 SGHNT, CDR2 YYREEE (reference sequence). Trimming removed 0 bases from V and 4 bases from J, with 10 bases in between. For the CDR3, the DNA is TGTGCCAGCAGCTTGGAGTTGAGTGGCTATGGCTACACCTTC. It specifies CASSLELSGYGYTF.

The chain combines TRBV5-5 with TRBJ2-2; TRBD2 matches 12 bases. Germline CDR1 SGHKS, CDR2 YYEKEE (reference sequence). This CDR3 contains 16 residues. Unmatched junction bases numbered 6, after V lost 5 bases and J lost 4 bases. The CDR3 bases are TGTGCCAGCAGTCGACTAGCGGGGGTCCTCACCGGGGAGCTGTTTTTT. Amino acid sequence: CASSRLAGVLTGELFF.

The genes are TRBV5-1 and TRBJ2-7, with 8 nucleotides matching TRBD1. The CDR3 sequence is 17 residues long. The germline V gene encodes CDR1 SGHRS and CDR2 YFSETQ. The V gene end was trimmed by 3 bases and the J gene end by 2 bases; junction bases not matched to a gene: 13. DNA for the CDR3: TGCGCCAGCAGCTACTCCAGGGGGCCGATAATTCCCTACGAGCAGTACTTC. Translating it yields CASSYSRGPIIPYEQYF.

The chain is built from TRBV19 and TRBJ1-5; perhaps TRBD1 as D (5 bases). With 5 bases removed from V and 5 bases from J, the gap between germline ends came to 16 bases. CDR1 and CDR2 (germline): LNHDA, SQIVND (reference sequence). The CDR3 length is 15 residues. This CDR3 is CASSPRVRGYQPQHF. CDR3 nucleotide sequence: TGTGCCAGTAGTCCCCGCGTGAGGGGCTATCAGCCCCAGCATTTT.

This chain joins TRBV5-1 and TRBJ1-1; D is ambiguous. CDR3 size: 13 residues. The germline V and J ends were trimmed by 4 bases and 1 base, with 8 bases remaining between them. Looked up from germline, CDR1 is SGHRS and CDR2 is YFSETQ. This CDR3 reads CASSLDWNTEAFF. DNA for the CDR3: TGCGCCAGCAGCCTGGACTGGAACACTGAAGCTTTCTTT. The variable domain in full, with the rest retrieved from reference TRBV5-1 and TRBJ1-1, is KAGVTQTPRYLIKTRGQQVTLSCSPISGHRSVSWYQQTPGQGLQFLFEYFSETQRNKGNFPGRFSGRQFSNSRSEMNVSTLELGDSALYLCASSLDWNTEAFFGQGTRLTVV.

The gene calls are TRBV6-2 or TRBV6-3 and TRBJ2-1, with 7 bases that match TRBD1. The V gene's germline CDR1 is MNHEY and CDR2 SVGEGT. The CDR3 has 16 residues. With V trimmed by 4 bases and J by 7 bases, 13 bases remained unmatched. For the CDR3, the DNA is TGTGCCAGCAGTTCCCATTACGGGACAGCAGGGAATGAGCAGTTCTTC. It codes for CASSSHYGTAGNEQFF.

The chain joins TRBV5-8 to TRBJ1-2; a weak D match, TRBD1 (6 bases). The CDR3 is made up of 13 amino acids. Per germline, CDR1 SGHTS and CDR2 YDEGEE. V was pared by 4 bases and J by 4 bases, with 11 bases between. This chain's CDR3 is CASSRTGSYGYTF. In DNA form, the CDR3 reads TGTGCCAGCAGCCGTACAGGGAGCTATGGCTACACCTTC.

The chain is built from TRBV18 and TRBJ2-1; 9 bases are a match to TRBD2. The CDR3 is 17 residues long. The ends lost 0 bases at V and 7 bases at J; junction bases unmatched: 10. Germline CDR1 and CDR2: KGHSH and LQKENI. The CDR3 nucleotides read TGTGCCAGCTCACCACCTATTGCGGGGGGGCCTGATAATGAGCAGTTCTTC. This codes for CASSPPIAGGPDNEQFF. The variable domain in full, completed from reference TRBV18 and TRBJ2-1, reads NAGVMQNPRHLVRRRGQEARLRCSPMKGHSHVYWYRQLPEEGLKFMVYLQKENIIDESGMPKERFSAEFPKEGPSILRIQQVVRGDSAAYFCASSPPIAGGPDNEQFFGPGTRLTVL.

The chain has TRBV5-5 and TRBJ2-3; D gene ambiguous. Germline V gene sequence: CDR1 SGHKS, CDR2 YYEKEE (reference sequence). The germline V and J ends were trimmed by 1 base and 0 bases, with 3 bases remaining between them. The CDR3 totals 13 residues. Here the CDR3 reads CASSLLSTDTQYF. DNA of the CDR3: TGTGCCAGCAGCTTGCTGAGCACAGATACGCAGTATTTT.

The rearrangement uses TRBV9 and TRBJ2-7; either TRBD1 or TRBD2 may fit D (5 bases each). The ends were cut back, 0 bases at V and 2 bases at J, with 12 bases in the middle. This CDR3 spans 15 amino acids. In germline, CDR1 is SGDLS, CDR2 YYNGEE. The CDR3 sequence is CASSVGGERTYEQYF. The CDR3 DNA reads TGTGCCAGCAGCGTAGGAGGGGAGAGGACCTACGAGCAGTACTTC.

This chain joins TRBV6-5 and TRBJ1-5; TRBD1 matches at 9 bases. CDR1 and CDR2 (germline): MNHEY, SVGAGI. This CDR3 is built from 14 residues. V dropped 8 bases and J dropped 5; count of bases not matched to a gene: 7. CDR3 nucleotide sequence: TGTGCCAGCGCACCTACAGGGGGCTATCAGCCCCAGCATTTT. Translated, it gives CASAPTGGYQPQHF.

CDR3 bases: TGTGCCAGCAGCTCTGCAGGGGGAAACACCATATATTTT. Its protein product is CASSSAGGNTIYF. This chain joins TRBV5-5 and TRBJ1-3, with TRBD1 as a possible D gene (5 bases). CDR1 and CDR2 from the germline V gene are SGHKS and YYEKEE (reference sequence). The CDR3 runs 13 residues. The V end lost 3 bases, the J end lost 4 bases, and 8 bases lay between the germline ends.

This chain joins TRBV10-3 and TRBJ2-2; no clear D gene. The CDR3 is 15 residues long. V lost 0 bases and J lost 6, with 11 bases in between. Germline values: CDR1 ENHRY, CDR2 SYGVKD. The CDR3 DNA reads TGTGCCATCAGTGAGTCGTACGGTAACTCCGGGGAGCTGTTTTTT. Translation gives CAISESYGNSGELFF.

The chain is built from TRBV19 and TRBJ2-7, with TRBD2 as a possible D gene (6 bases). Trimming took 4 bases from V and 7 from J, leaving 17 bases between them. CDR1 LNHDA and CDR2 SQIVND come from the germline V gene (reference sequence). This CDR3 region has 14 residues. CDR3 sequence (DNA): TGTGCCAGTAGTAGTCGGGATCCTCGGGGGGAGCAGTACTTC. Its translation is CASSSRDPRGEQYF.

The rearrangement links TRBV10-3 to TRBJ1-4; the match to TRBD1 covers 7 bases. In germline, CDR1 is ENHRY, CDR2 SYGVKD. This CDR3 comprises 15 residues. J was trimmed by 5 bases and V by 2 bases; bases with no gene match: 5. The CDR3 DNA follows: TGTGCCATCAGTGAGGTTGGACAGGCGAATGAAAAACTGTTTTTT. Its translation: CAISEVGQANEKLFF.

V is TRBV25-1 and J is TRBJ2-7, with no clear D. This CDR3 spans 12 amino acids. V lost 8 bases and J 3 bases, leaving 11 bases between the germline ends. Looked up from germline, CDR1 is MGHDK and CDR2 is SYGVNS. The CDR3 region is CASFVAGYEQYF. The CDR3 DNA sequence: TGTGCCAGCTTTGTGGCAGGCTACGAGCAGTACTTC.

This clone came up a few times. V usage is TRBV12-3 or TRBV12-4 and J usage is TRBJ2-1; 7 nucleotides agree with TRBD1. V trimming: 6 bases; J trimming: 10 bases; junction bases outside the gene matches: 6. This CDR3 spans 12 amino acids. The CDR3 loop reads CASRYRGAEQFF. As DNA, the CDR3 is TGTGCCAGCAGATACAGGGGAGCGGAGCAGTTCTTC.